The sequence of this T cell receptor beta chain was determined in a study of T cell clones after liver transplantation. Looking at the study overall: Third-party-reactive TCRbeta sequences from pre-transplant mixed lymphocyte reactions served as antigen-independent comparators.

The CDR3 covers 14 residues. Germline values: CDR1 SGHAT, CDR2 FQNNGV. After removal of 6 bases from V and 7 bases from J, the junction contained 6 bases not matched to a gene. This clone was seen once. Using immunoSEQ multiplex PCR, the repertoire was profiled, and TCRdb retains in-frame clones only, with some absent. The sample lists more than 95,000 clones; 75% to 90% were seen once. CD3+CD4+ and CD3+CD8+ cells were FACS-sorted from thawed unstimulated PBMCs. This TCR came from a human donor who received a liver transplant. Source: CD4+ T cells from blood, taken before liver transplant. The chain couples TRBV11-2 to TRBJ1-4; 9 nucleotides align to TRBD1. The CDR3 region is CASRLTGGGEKLFF. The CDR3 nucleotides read TGTGCCAGCAGGCTGACAGGGGGTGGTGAAAAACTGTTTTTT.